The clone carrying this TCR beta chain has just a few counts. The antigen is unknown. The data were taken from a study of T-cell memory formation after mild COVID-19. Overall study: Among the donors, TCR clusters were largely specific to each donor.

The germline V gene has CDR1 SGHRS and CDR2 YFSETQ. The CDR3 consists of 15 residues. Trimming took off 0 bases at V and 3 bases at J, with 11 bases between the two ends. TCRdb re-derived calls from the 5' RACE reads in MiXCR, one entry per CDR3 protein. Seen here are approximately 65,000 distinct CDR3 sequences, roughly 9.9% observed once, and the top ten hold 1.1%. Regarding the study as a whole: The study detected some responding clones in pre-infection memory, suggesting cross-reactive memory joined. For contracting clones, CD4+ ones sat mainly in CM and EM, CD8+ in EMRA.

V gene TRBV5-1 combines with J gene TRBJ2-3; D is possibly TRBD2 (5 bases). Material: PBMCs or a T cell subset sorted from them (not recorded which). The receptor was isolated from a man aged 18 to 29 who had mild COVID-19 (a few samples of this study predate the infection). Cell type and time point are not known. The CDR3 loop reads CASSLGFAGTDTQYF. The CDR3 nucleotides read TGCGCCAGCAGCTTGGGATTTGCGGGTACAGATACGCAGTATTTT.